Here is one T cell receptor beta chain with its context. Antigen: not known. One heparinised blood draw, averaging roughly 0.11 L, came from each donor. Expressed TCRB transcripts were sequenced because the isolated RNA had all been reverse transcribed beforehand. Assay used: immunoSEQ multiplex PCR; TCRdb lists only in-frame clones, some missing. The profile shows a few hundred thousand clones, around 13% of them singletons. The sample belongs to a study of beta chain features in type 1 diabetes. Whole-study results and caveats: Significant though moderate, a shortening of TCRB CDR3s appeared in all four CD4+ subsets of Type 1 diabetes patients. Among patients, naive, central memory and Treg TCRB repertoires appeared more similar than among healthy donors.

The germline V gene has CDR1 SQVTM and CDR2 ANQGSEA. This CDR3 is built from 13 residues. V was pared by 7 bases and J by 7 bases, with 11 bases of the junction left unmatched. Sample: naive CD4+ T cells from blood. V is TRBV29-1 and J is TRBJ2-7, with 9 positions matching TRBD2. This receptor was taken from a young woman with type 1 diabetes. CDR3 DNA: TGCAGCGCCTCGCCAGCGGGGGGTGGAGAGCAGTACTTC. Its translation is CSASPAGGGEQYF.